The 12 T cell receptor beta chains below come from one sample, sequenced in a study. One entry per CDR3 protein results from TCRdb running MiXCR on the 5' RACE reads. The sample shows tens of thousands of distinct CDR3 sequences, around 26% of them seen only once. The material sequenced was naive CD4+ T cells sorted from blood. Regarding subset: naive CD4+ T cells, CD4+CD45RA+CD25-. These receptors all stem from a female donor with breast cancer.

The chain recombines TRBV20-1 with TRBJ1-3, with TRBD1 matching 8 bases. This CDR3 contains 15 residues. V lost 2 bases to trimming and J lost 2 bases; unmatched junction nucleotides: 5. Germline lookup yields CDR1 DFQATT and CDR2 SNEGSKA (reference sequence). The CDR3 coding sequence is TGCAGTGCTAGAACCCCGACAGGGGCTGGAAACACCATATATTTT. This codes for CSARTPTGAGNTIYF.

This rearrangement joins TRBV19 to TRBJ2-3; 8 nucleotides align to TRBD1. In germline, CDR1 is LNHDA, CDR2 SQIVND (reference sequence). This CDR3 comprises 13 residues. Trimming at V came to 8 bases and at J to 4 bases, leaving 5 bases not matched to a gene. CDR3 loop: CASGQGRPDTQYF. The CDR3 DNA reads TGTGCCAGTGGACAGGGCAGGCCAGATACGCAGTATTTT.

This clonotype occurred a few times. The chain is built from TRBV6-5 and TRBJ1-4; D is ambiguous. Germline CDR1 reads MNHEY; CDR2 reads SVGAGI. The CDR3 has 14 residues. V was clipped by 6 bases and J by 2 bases, with 10 bases between them. Here the CDR3 reads CASSGDGTNEKLFF. The CDR3 coding sequence is TGTGCCAGCAGCGGAGACGGGACTAATGAAAAACTGTTTTTT.

The chain is built from TRBV27 and TRBJ2-2; the match to TRBD1 covers 7 bases. Germline CDR1 is MNHEY and CDR2 is SMNVEV (reference sequence). With 7 bases clipped from V and 4 bases from J, the junction kept 15 bases outside the gene matches. This CDR3 contains 17 residues. The CDR3 nucleotides read TGTGCCAGCAAAAACAGGGGTTATGAAGTAGGCACCGGGGAGCTGTTTTTT. Translated: CASKNRGYEVGTGELFF.

Notes on this clonotype: This may come from a read error, since a much larger clone is one base off. The chain couples TRBV6-2 or TRBV6-3 to TRBJ2-7; 8 bases line up with TRBD2. The CDR3 is made up of 14 amino acids. The germline gives CDR1 MNHEY, CDR2 SVGEGT. The V gene end was trimmed by 8 bases and the J gene end by 1 base; junction bases not matched to a gene: 7. CDR3 sequence reads: CASERGGGSYEQYF. The CDR3, as DNA: TGTGCCAGCGAGCGGGGCGGGGGGTCCTACGAGCAGTACTTC.

This clonotype was detected only a few times. This chain links TRBV27 with TRBJ2-7; 15 bases fit TRBD2. CDR1 is MNHEY, CDR2 SMNVEV, per germline (reference sequence). The CDR3 extends over 22 amino acids. V lost 7 bases and J lost 3; bases outside the gene matches: 25. CDR3 amino acids: CASKGTGGEGLAGGPHHYEQYF. Here the CDR3 DNA reads TGTGCCAGCAAGGGGACCGGGGGCGAAGGACTAGCGGGAGGGCCTCATCACTACGAGCAGTACTTC.

Worth noting for this clonotype: A read error may account for a junction end that differs from germline. The J gene is TRBJ1-5, the V gene TRBV4-3; D not resolved. Germline assignment: CDR1 LGHNA and CDR2 YSLEER. There are 16 residues in the CDR3. CDR3 in amino acids: CASSQDLRYSKQPQHF. CDR3 in DNA: TGCGCCAGCAGCCAAGATCTGAGGTATAGCAAGCAGCCCCAGCATTTT.

This clonotype was seen more than once but under ten times. An end of the junction does not agree with germline; a read error may underlie this. This chain connects TRBV7-9 to TRBJ2-7; no definite D call. The CDR3 contains 15 residues. Germline CDR1 is SEHNR and CDR2 is FQNEAQ (reference sequence). The CDR3 loop is CAGSPDGSRGYEQYF. The CDR3 bases are TGTGCCGGCAGTCCCGACGGCTCTAGAGGCTACGAGCAGTACTTC.

This clonotype was seen a few times. J is TRBJ2-7 and V is TRBV20-1, with 8 positions matching TRBD1. The CDR3 consists of 14 residues. Germline V CDR1 and CDR2: DFQATT, SNEGSKA (reference sequence). Unmatched junction bases numbered 5, after V lost 0 bases and J lost 4 bases. This CDR3 reads CSARELDRVYEQYF. In DNA form, the CDR3 reads TGCAGTGCTAGAGAACTGGACAGGGTTTACGAGCAGTACTTC.

With regard to this clonotype: Possible read error: a much larger clone is one base away. V and J are TRBV5-1 and TRBJ1-1; a weak D match, TRBD1 (6 bases). This CDR3 spans 12 amino acids. Germline V gene data show CDR1 as SGHRS and CDR2 as YFSETQ. CDR3 nucleotides: TGCGCCAGCAGCTTTGGGGGCACTGAAACTTTCTTT. Its translation is CASSFGGTETFF.

This clonotype was detected a few times. The chain is built from TRBV12-3 or TRBV12-4 and TRBJ1-1; D remains ambiguous. The V gene lost 2 bases and the J gene lost 3 bases, with 10 bases spanning the gap. This CDR3 contains 14 residues. CDR3 region: CASSLRRRDTEAFF. The DNA for the CDR3 is TGTGCCAGCAGTTTACGGAGGCGGGACACTGAAGCTTTCTTT.

The sample holds many counts of this clonotype. The gene calls are TRBV7-9 and TRBJ2-1; TRBD1 aligns across 8 bases. V lost 2 bases, J lost 9 bases, and 0 bases stayed unmatched. The V gene's germline CDR1 is SEHNR and CDR2 FQNEAQ (reference sequence). CDR3 size: 12 residues. The CDR3 bases are TGTGCCAGCAGCTTACAGGGGGCTGAGCAGTTCTTC. As protein: CASSLQGAEQFF.